This TCR beta chain was identified in a study of blood T cells in healthy people across ages. Study-level background: There was about one barcoded beta molecule captured by template switching per two T cells.

The authors ran a second PCR of roughly 6 to 12 cycles using a sample-barcoded 5' primer and a J-beta primer mix. The yield of each sample was at least 3 million CDR3-containing paired-end reads. A single record per CDR3 protein comes from TCRdb applying MiXCR to the 5' RACE reads. This table has 750,000 to 950,000 distinct CDR3 sequences, about 55% appearing once. The individuals who served as donors were healthy Caucasians living in Russia, aged roughly 6 to 95. Collection of around 9.3 milliliters of peripheral blood was performed for each donor. The CDR3 is 17 amino acids. The trim removed 2 bases at V and 6 bases at J, leaving 8 bases unmatched. Germline V gene data show CDR1 as SGDLS and CDR2 as YYNGEE.

The TCR comes from an older man in good health. The chain uses TRBV9 and TRBJ2-2; 12 nucleotides line up with TRBD1. Material: blood. Written as DNA, the CDR3 is TGTGCCAGCAGCGTGAGTCCCGGGACAGGGGGCCCCGGGGAGCTGTTTTTT. Amino acids: CASSVSPGTGGPGELFF.